The subject of this entry is one T cell receptor beta chain. The method was immunoSEQ multiplex PCR; TCRdb's version includes in-frame clones alone and lacks a portion of them. The sample lists 80,000 or so clones; 70% to 90% were seen once. This sample stems from a study of T cell responses to AZD1222 COVID-19 vaccine. The source is an adult in good health. Specimen: peripheral blood, collected on day 0 of AZD1222 vaccination.

DNA of the CDR3: TGTGCCTGGAGAGGTTTATTTCGTAAGACCCAGTACTTC. As protein: CAWRGLFRKTQYF. The rearrangement joins TRBV30 to TRBJ2-5; D remains ambiguous. V lost 3 bases, J lost 6 bases, and 14 bases lay in between. Per germline, CDR1 GTSNPN and CDR2 SVGIG (reference sequence). The CDR3 sequence is 13 residues long.